This T cell receptor beta chain was retrieved from a study of T cell responses to AZD1222 COVID-19 vaccine. The CDR3 is 21 amino acids. V lost 0 bases, J lost 4 bases, and 30 bases lay in between. The V gene's germline CDR1 is LNHDA and CDR2 SQIVND (reference sequence). The method was immunoSEQ multiplex PCR; TCRdb's version includes in-frame clones alone and lacks a portion of them. The table includes approximately 200,000 clones, 90% to 95% detected once. The sequence derives from an adult who received the AZD1222 COVID-19 vaccine. Sequencing used peripheral blood, obtained 28 days after the second AZD1222 dose. This chain joins TRBV19 and TRBJ1-1; D not certain. The CDR3 is CASSIDLTRSARPGTGTEAFF. For the CDR3, the DNA is TGTGCCAGTAGTATAGATCTGACTCGTTCCGCCCGCCCCGGAACGGGCACTGAAGCTTTCTTT.